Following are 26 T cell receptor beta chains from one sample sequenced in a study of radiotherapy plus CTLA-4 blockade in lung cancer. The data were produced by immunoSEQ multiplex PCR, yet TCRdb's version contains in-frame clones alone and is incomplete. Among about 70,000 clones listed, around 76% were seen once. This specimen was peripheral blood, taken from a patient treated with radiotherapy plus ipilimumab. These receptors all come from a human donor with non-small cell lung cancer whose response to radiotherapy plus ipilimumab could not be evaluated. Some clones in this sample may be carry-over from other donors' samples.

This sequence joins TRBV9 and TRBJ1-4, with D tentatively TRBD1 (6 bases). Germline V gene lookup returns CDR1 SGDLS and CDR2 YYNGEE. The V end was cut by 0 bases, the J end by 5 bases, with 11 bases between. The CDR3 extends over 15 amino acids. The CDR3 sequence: CASSVVGTKNEKLFF. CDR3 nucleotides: TGTGCCAGCAGCGTAGTGGGGACAAAGAATGAAAAACTGTTTTTT.

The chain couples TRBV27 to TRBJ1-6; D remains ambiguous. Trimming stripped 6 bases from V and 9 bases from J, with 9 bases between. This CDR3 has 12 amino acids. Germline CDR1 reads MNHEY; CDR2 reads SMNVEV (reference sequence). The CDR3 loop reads CASSPWASPLHF. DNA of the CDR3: TGTGCCAGCAGCCCGTGGGCTTCACCCCTCCACTTT.

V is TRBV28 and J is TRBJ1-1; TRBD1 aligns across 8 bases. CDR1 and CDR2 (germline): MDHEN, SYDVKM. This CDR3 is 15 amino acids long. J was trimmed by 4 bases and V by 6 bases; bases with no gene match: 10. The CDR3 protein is CASSLIQGAGTEAFF. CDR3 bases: TGTGCCAGCAGCCTTATCCAGGGGGCGGGCACTGAAGCTTTCTTT.

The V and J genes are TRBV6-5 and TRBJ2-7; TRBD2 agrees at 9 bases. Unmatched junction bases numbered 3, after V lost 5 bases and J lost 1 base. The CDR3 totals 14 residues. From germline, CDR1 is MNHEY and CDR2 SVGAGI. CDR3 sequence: CASSSGGYSYEQYF. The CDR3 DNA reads TGTGCCAGCAGTAGCGGGGGGTATTCCTACGAGCAGTACTTC.

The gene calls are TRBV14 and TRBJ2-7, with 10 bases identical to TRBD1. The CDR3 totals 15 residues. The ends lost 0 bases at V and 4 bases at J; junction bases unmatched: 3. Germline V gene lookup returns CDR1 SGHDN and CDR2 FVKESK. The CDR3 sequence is CASSQETGGIYEQYF. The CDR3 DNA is TGTGCCAGCAGCCAAGAGACAGGGGGCATTTACGAGCAGTACTTC. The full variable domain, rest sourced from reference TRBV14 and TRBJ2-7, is EAGVTQFPSHSVIEKGQTVTLRCDPISGHDNLYWYRRVMGKEIKFLLHFVKESKQDESGMPNNRFLAERTGGTYSTLKVQPAELEDSGVYFCASSQETGGIYEQYFGPGTRLTVT.

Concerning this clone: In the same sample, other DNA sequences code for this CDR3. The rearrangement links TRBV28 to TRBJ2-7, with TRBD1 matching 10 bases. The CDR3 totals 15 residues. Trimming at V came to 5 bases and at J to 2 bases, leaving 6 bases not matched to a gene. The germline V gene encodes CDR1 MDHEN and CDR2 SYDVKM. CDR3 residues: CASSGSGTGAYEQYF. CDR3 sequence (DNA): TGTGCCAGCAGTGGCTCCGGGACAGGGGCCTACGAGCAGTACTTC.

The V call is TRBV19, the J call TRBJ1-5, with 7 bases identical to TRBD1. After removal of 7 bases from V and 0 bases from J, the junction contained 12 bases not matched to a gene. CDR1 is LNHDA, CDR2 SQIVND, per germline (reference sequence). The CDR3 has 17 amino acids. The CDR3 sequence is CASTRDSTLNSNQPQHF. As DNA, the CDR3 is TGTGCCAGTACCCGGGACAGTACCCTAAATAGCAATCAGCCCCAGCATTTT. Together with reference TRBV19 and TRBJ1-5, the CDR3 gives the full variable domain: DGGITQSPKYLFRKEGQNVTLSCEQNLNHDAMYWYRQDPGQGLRLIYYSQIVNDFQKGDIAEGYSVSREKKESFPLTVTSAQKNPTAFYLCASTRDSTLNSNQPQHFGDGTRLSIL.

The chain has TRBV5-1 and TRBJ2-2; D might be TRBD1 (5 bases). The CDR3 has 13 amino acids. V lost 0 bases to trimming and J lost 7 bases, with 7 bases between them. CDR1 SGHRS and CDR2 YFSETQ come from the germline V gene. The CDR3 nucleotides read TGCGCCAGCAGCTTGGCAGGGTTCGGGGAGCTGTTTTTT. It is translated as CASSLAGFGELFF.

The CDR3 nucleotides are TGTGCCAGCAGCTTACAGGGGGCAGATACGCAGTATTTT. Encoded protein: CASSLQGADTQYF. The V and J genes are TRBV7-3 and TRBJ2-3, with 7 nucleotides matching TRBD1. Germline lookup yields CDR1 SGHTA and CDR2 FQGTGA. This CDR3 is built from 13 residues. V was clipped by 2 bases and J by 4 bases; unmatched bases: 0. The whole variable domain, remainder taken from reference TRBV7-3 and TRBJ2-3, is GAGVSQTPSNKVTEKGKYVELRCDPISGHTALYWYRQSLGQGPEFLIYFQGTGAADDSGLPNDRFFAVRPEGSVSTLKIQRTERGDSAVYLCASSLQGADTQYFGPGTRLTVL.

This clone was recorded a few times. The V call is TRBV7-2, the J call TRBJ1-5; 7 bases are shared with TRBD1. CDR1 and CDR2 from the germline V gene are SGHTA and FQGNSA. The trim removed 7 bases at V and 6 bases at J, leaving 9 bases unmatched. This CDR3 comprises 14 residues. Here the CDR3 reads CASNLGAGGQPQHF. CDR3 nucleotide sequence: TGTGCCAGCAACCTTGGGGCAGGGGGTCAGCCCCAGCATTTT.

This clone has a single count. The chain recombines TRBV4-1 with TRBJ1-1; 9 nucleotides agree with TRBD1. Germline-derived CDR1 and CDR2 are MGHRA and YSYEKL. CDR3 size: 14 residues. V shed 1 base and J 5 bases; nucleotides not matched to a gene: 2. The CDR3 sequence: CASSQGDRETEAFF. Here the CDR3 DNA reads TGCGCCAGCAGCCAAGGGGACAGGGAGACTGAAGCTTTCTTT.

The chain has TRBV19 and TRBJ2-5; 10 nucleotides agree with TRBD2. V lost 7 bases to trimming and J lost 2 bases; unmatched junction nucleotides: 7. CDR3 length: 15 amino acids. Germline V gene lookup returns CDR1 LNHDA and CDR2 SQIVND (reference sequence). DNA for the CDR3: TGTGCCAGTATGGGGGCTAGCGGGGGACAAGAGACCCAGTACTTC. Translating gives CASMGASGGQETQYF. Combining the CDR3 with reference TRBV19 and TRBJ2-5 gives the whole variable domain DGGITQSPKYLFRKEGQNVTLSCEQNLNHDAMYWYRQDPGQGLRLIYYSQIVNDFQKGDIAEGYSVSREKKESFPLTVTSAQKNPTAFYLCASMGASGGQETQYFGPGTRLLVL.

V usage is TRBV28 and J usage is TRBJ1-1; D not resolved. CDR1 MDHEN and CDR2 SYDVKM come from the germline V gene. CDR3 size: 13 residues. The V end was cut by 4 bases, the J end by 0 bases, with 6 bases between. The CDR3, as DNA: TGTGCCAGCAGTTGGCCCATGAACACTGAAGCTTTCTTT. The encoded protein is CASSWPMNTEAFF.

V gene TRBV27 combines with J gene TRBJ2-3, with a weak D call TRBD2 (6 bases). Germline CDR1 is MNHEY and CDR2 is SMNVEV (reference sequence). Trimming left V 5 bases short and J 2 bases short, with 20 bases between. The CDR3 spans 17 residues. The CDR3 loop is CASSPYLYGGNTDTQYF. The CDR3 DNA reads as TGTGCCAGCAGTCCCTACCTATATGGGGGGAACACAGATACGCAGTATTTT.

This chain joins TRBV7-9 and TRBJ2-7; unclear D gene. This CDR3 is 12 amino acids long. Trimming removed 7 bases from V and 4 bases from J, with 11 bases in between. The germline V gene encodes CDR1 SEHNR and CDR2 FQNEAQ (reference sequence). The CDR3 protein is CASTVAGYEQYF. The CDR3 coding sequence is TGTGCCAGCACCGTGGCCGGGTACGAGCAGTACTTC.

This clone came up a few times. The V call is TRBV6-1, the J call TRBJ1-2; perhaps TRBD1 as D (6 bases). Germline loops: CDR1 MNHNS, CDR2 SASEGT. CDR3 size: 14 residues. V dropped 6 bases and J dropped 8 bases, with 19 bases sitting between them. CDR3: CASRLMTGPEGYTF. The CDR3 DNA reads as TGTGCCAGCAGATTGATGACAGGTCCAGAGGGCTACACCTTC.

The CDR3 DNA is TGCGCCAGCAGCAAGGGACAGGGGGCTCCCTCTGGAAACACCATATATTTT. This encodes CASSKGQGAPSGNTIYF. The chain joins TRBV5-1 to TRBJ1-3; 12 positions match TRBD1. Germline CDR1 reads SGHRS; CDR2 reads YFSETQ. Trimming removed 4 bases from V and 0 bases from J; junction bases left unmatched: 5. The CDR3 runs to 17 residues.

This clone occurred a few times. CDR3 nucleotides: TGTGCCAGCAGCAGCCGAGGGGGGCCCCAGCATTTT. It specifies CASSSRGGPQHF. The V gene is TRBV9, the J gene TRBJ1-5, with TRBD1 as a possible D gene (6 bases). V shed 4 bases and J shed 9 bases, with 11 bases lying between them. The germline CDR1 and CDR2 sequences are SGDLS and YYNGEE. This CDR3 has 12 residues. Full variable domain (missing parts from reference TRBV9 and TRBJ1-5): DSGVTQTPKHLITATGQRVTLRCSPRSGDLSVYWYQQSLDQGLQFLIQYYNGEERAKGNILERFSAQQFPDLHSELNLSSLELGDSALYFCASSSRGGPQHFGDGTRLSIL.

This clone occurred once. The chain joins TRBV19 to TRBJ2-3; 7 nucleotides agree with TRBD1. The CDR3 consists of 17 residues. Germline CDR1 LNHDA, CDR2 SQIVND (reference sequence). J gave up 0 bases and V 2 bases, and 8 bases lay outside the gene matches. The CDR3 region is CASSISPDRVSTDTQYF. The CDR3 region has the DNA TGTGCCAGTAGTATATCCCCTGACAGGGTGAGCACAGATACGCAGTATTTT.

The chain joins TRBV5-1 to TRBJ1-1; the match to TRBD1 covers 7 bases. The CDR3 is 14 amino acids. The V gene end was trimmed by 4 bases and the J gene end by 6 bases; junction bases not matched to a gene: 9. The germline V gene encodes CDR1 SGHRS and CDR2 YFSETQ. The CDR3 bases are TGCGCCAGCAGCCCATACCCGACAGGGCCTGAAGCTTTCTTT. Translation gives CASSPYPTGPEAFF.

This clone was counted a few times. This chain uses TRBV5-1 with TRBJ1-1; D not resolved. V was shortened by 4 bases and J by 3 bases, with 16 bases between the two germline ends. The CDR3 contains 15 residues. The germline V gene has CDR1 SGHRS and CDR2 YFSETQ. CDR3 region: CASSVPAGLDTEAFF. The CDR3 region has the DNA TGCGCCAGCAGCGTCCCAGCAGGTTTAGACACTGAAGCTTTCTTT.

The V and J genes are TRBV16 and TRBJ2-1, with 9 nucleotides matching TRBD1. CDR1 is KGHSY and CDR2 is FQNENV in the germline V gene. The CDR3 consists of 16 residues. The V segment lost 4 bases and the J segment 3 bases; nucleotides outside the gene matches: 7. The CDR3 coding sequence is TGTGCCAGCAGCCTATGGGGGGACAGGGTCTACAATGAGCAGTTCTTC. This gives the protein CASSLWGDRVYNEQFF.

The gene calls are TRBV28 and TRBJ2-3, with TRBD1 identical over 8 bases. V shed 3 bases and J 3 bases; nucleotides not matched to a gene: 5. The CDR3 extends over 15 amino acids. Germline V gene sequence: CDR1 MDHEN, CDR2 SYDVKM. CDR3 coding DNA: TGTGCCAGCAGTTTGACAGGGGTAAAAACAGATACGCAGTATTTT. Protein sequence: CASSLTGVKTDTQYF.

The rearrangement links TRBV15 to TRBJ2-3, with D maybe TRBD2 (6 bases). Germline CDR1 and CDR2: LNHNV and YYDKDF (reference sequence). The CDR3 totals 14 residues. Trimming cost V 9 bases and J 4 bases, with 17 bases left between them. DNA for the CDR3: TGTGCCACGGGACCGGGACTTATCCCAGATACGCAGTATTTT. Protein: CATGPGLIPDTQYF. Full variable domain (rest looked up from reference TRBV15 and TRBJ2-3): DAMVIQNPRYQVTQFGKPVTLSCSQTLNHNVMYWYQQKSSQAPKLLFHYYDKDFNNEADTPDNFQSRRPNTSFCFLDIRSPGLGDTAMYLCATGPGLIPDTQYFGPGTRLTVL.

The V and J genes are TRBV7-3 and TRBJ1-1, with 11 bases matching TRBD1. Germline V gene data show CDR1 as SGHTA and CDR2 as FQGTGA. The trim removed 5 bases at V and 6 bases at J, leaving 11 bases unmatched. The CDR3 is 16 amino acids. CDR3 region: CASSLGQGASSAEAFF. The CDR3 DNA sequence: TGTGCCAGCAGCCTAGGACAGGGGGCCTCTTCGGCTGAAGCTTTCTTT.

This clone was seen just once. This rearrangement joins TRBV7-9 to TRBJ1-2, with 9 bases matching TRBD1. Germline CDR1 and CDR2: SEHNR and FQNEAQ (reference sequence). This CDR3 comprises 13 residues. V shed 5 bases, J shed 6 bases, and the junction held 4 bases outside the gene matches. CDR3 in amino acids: CASSQDRGHGYTF. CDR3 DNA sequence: TGTGCCAGCAGCCAGGACAGGGGCCATGGCTACACCTTC.